The rows below give T cell receptor beta chains drawn from one sample of a study of T cells in Graves' hyperthyroidism and ophthalmopathy. MiXCR, run by TCRdb on the multiplex PCR reads, gives a single entry per CDR3 protein. Of roughly 740,000 distinct CDR3 sequences in the sample, approximately 16% were seen once. The specimen sequenced was blood. Every receptor here comes from a man younger than 35 with Graves' hyperthyroidism. Each CDR3 is given without its conserved first and last residue. D genes are given only for firm matches. Size values are once, few and many counts, or a class for expanded clones, and some rows have none.

V,D,J,size,CDR3
TRBV7-9,TRBD1,TRBJ1-2,NA,ASSYGTGDRGYT
TRBV20-1,NA,TRBJ2-1,many,SARAGNEQF
TRBV12-3/TRBV12-4,TRBD1,TRBJ1-1,few,ASNPGQGTEAF
TRBV28,NA,TRBJ1-2,few,ASRTTGFDYGYA
TRBV6-2/TRBV6-3,TRBD2,TRBJ2-7,many,ASSSTLGGRAAREQY
TRBV11-1,TRBD1,TRBJ2-2,many,ASSSLRDRGRGTGELF
TRBV15,TRBD2,TRBJ2-2,few,ATSWSGRDTGELF
TRBV5-6,NA,TRBJ2-5,many,ASSSLPAGGVETQY
TRBV11-1,TRBD2,TRBJ2-1,NA,ASSEGAGRGNEQF
TRBV28,TRBD1,TRBJ1-1,many,ASSFAGGMNTEAF
TRBV27,TRBD2,TRBJ2-5,many,ASLPRWREGETQY
TRBV7-2,TRBD1,TRBJ2-1,NA,ASSLAGTGGYNEQF
TRBV2,TRBD1,TRBJ1-3,NA,ATRTGVASGNTIY
TRBV11-2,TRBD2,TRBJ2-7,NA,ASNLDQLAGVREQY
TRBV9,NA,TRBJ1-1,many,ASSVEQWGTEAF
TRBV5-8,NA,TRBJ2-1,few,ASSLPASGEQF
TRBV20-1,TRBD1,TRBJ2-3,many,SAKTGGDTQY
TRBV18,TRBD1,TRBJ1-2,few,ASSPRTGLSGYT
TRBV6-5,NA,TRBJ2-1,many,ASSFSRGGYEQF
TRBV6-1,NA,TRBJ2-7,few,ASRPRESSYEQY
TRBV24-1,NA,TRBJ2-2,NA,ATSPSRNTGELF
TRBV11-3,TRBD2,TRBJ2-7,few,ASSPGGAASYEQY
TRBV5-1,TRBD1,TRBJ2-7,few,ASQEGGGSYEQY
TRBV11-1,TRBD2,TRBJ2-1,many,ASSHASMGGVGEQF
TRBV11-3,NA,TRBJ2-3,many,ASNEMGGPQY
TRBV20-1,TRBD2,TRBJ2-1,NA,SAPAGLSYNEQF
TRBV12-3/TRBV12-4,NA,TRBJ2-7,NA,ASSLSRASYEQY
TRBV5-1,NA,TRBJ2-3,many,ASSYAGGTQY
TRBV19,NA,TRBJ1-5,NA,ASSAGSNQPQH
TRBV5-1,TRBD1,TRBJ1-1,many,ASSLTSTGQGEAF
TRBV11-3,NA,TRBJ1-3,few,ASSSGGNTIY
TRBV4-3,NA,TRBJ2-3,few,ASSQGGSSTDTQY
TRBV28,NA,TRBJ1-1,many,ASSPSLRGLKAF
TRBV29-1,TRBD2,TRBJ2-1,many,SVGVAGVMGEQF
TRBV28,TRBD1,TRBJ2-7,many,ASKDRAYEQY
TRBV12-5,NA,TRBJ1-1,many,ASGHGNGEAF
TRBV29-1,NA,TRBJ2-7,many,SVGRDNRNEQY
TRBV20-1,NA,TRBJ1-2,NA,SATSGSSYT
TRBV10-3,NA,TRBJ2-2,few,AISVSNTGELF
TRBV27,TRBD1,TRBJ1-6,many,ASRTGGRSPLH
TRBV5-5,NA,TRBJ1-5,few,ASSLIGDNSNQPQH
TRBV20-1,NA,TRBJ1-3,few,SATMGPGNTIY
TRBV28,NA,TRBJ2-7,few,ASTRGYEQY
TRBV11-2,TRBD1,TRBJ2-7,NA,ASSLWDRPSSYEQY
TRBV19,TRBD2,TRBJ2-7,few,ASSPLAGYSYEQY
TRBV6-2/TRBV6-3,NA,TRBJ2-1,many,ASSYEPRPNEQF